This T cell receptor (beta chain) was recovered during a study of shared clonotypes between healthy human individuals. Whole-study results and caveats: The study found lower generation probabilities in non-shared clonotypes than in those shared by all four donors. There were few donors, and this limited the genetic and exposure-history diversity represented.

Points on this clone: As yet, its antigen is unknown.

Germline V gives CDR1 SGDLS, CDR2 YYNGEE. The V and J ends lost 4 bases and 1 base, in that order; junction bases with no gene match: 6. CDR3 length equals 16 residues. Produced via immunoSEQ multiplex PCR; TCRdb's table is partial and in-frame only. Here the sample spans 2 million to 2.5 million clones, 85% to 95% being singletons. A CD45RA+ naive subset and a CD45RA-negative memory subset were split from CD4+ cells. The chain links TRBV9 to TRBJ2-1; 9 bases align to TRBD2. Input material: naive CD4+ T cells from PBMCs. The sample's subset: CD45RA+ positively selected. The TCR was taken from a man aged 18-30 years in good health. Some clones in this sample may be carry-over from other donors' samples. The CDR3 DNA sequence: TGTGCCAGCAGCCCCCACCTAGCGGGGTCCTACAATGAGCAGTTCTTC. It translates to CASSPHLAGSYNEQFF. The full variable domain, with the rest looked up from reference TRBV9 and TRBJ2-1, is DSGVTQTPKHLITATGQRVTLRCSPRSGDLSVYWYQQSLDQGLQFLIQYYNGEERAKGNILERFSAQQFPDLHSELNLSSLELGDSALYFCASSPHLAGSYNEQFFGPGTRLTVL.